Shown below are 24 T cell receptor beta chains from a single sample sequenced in a study of regulatory T cells in long-lasting Graves disease. The time point is: newly diagnosed GD, antithyroid drugs for less than 3 months. The TCR library was made from RNA extracted from PBMCs. According to the study, TCR beta libraries were built with iRepertoire HTBI primers and CDR3-region Arm-PCR. TCRdb re-analysed the multiplex PCR reads in MiXCR, keeping a single row per CDR3 protein. The profile covers 450,000 to 700,000 distinct CDR3 sequences, with approximately 13% appearing a single time and over 7.5% taken by the ten largest. These data were also reused for a study on T cells in Graves' hyperthyroidism and ophthalmopathy.

Sequenced material: peripheral blood mononuclear cells (PBMCs), taken at new diagnosis, from a patient treated with antithyroid drugs. These receptors all come from a man in his thirties or forties with Graves disease.

CDR3 sequence (DNA): TGTGCCAGCTCACCGACTAGCGGGGGCCAAGAGACCCAGTACTTC. Amino acid sequence: CASSPTSGGQETQYF. The gene calls are TRBV2 and TRBJ2-5; 12 nucleotides agree with TRBD2. The germline V gene has CDR1 SNHLY and CDR2 FYNNEI. This CDR3 is 15 amino acids long. The trim removed 8 bases at V and 1 base at J, leaving 5 bases unmatched.

This clonotype was seen many times. This sequence joins TRBV5-1 and TRBJ2-3; possibly TRBD2 for D (5 bases). V gave up 0 bases and J gave up 0 bases, with 8 bases separating them. The CDR3 runs to 15 residues. From germline, CDR1 is SGHRS and CDR2 YFSETQ. The CDR3 DNA reads as TGCGCCAGCAGCTTGGTGGCGGGTAGCACAGATACGCAGTATTTT. Its translation is CASSLVAGSTDTQYF.

Concerning this clonotype: Given a far larger clone just one base away, this is likely a sequencing read error. The V gene is TRBV2, the J gene TRBJ1-1, with a possible D match to TRBD1 (5 bases). The CDR3 is 11 residues long. Germline V gene lookup returns CDR1 SNHLY and CDR2 FYNNEI. Here the CDR3 reads CASPKGTEASF. CDR3 in DNA: TGTGCCAGCCCAAAGGGGACTGAAGCTTCCTTT.

Worth noting for this clonotype: A far larger clone is only one base removed, so a read error is likely. V and J are TRBV7-9 and TRBJ2-3; no definite D call. The V gene's germline CDR1 is SEHNR and CDR2 FQNEAQ (reference sequence). V lost 10 bases, J lost 2 bases, and 4 bases lay in between. CDR3 length: 10 amino acids. CDR3 loop: CATATDTQYF. The CDR3 bases are TGTGCCACCGCCACAGATACGCAGTATTTT.

This clonotype was seen ten or more times. The J gene is TRBJ2-7, the V gene TRBV14, with D perhaps matching TRBD1 (6 bases). The CDR3 loop spans 16 amino acids. Germline loops: CDR1 SGHDN, CDR2 FVKESK. Trimming took 4 bases from V and 0 from J, leaving 16 bases between them. The chain's CDR3 is CASSRRLGHPSYEQYF. The CDR3 region has the DNA TGTGCCAGCAGCCGCCGATTGGGACACCCCTCCTACGAGCAGTACTTC. The variable domain in full, with the rest retrieved from reference TRBV14 and TRBJ2-7, is EAGVTQFPSHSVIEKGQTVTLRCDPISGHDNLYWYRRVMGKEIKFLLHFVKESKQDESGMPNNRFLAERTGGTYSTLKVQPAELEDSGVYFCASSRRLGHPSYEQYFGPGTRLTVT.

The CDR3 DNA reads as TGTGCCAGCAGTTACGACCCGGGAAACGAAAAACTGTTTTTT. Protein: CASSYDPGNEKLFF. J is TRBJ1-4 and V is TRBV6-5; D uncertain. This CDR3 has 14 residues. With 2 bases removed from V and 8 bases from J, the gap between germline ends came to 12 bases. Per germline, CDR1 MNHEY and CDR2 SVGAGI.

This clonotype was detected ten times or more. The rearrangement joins TRBV29-1 to TRBJ2-5; D call uncertain. Germline lookup yields CDR1 SQVTM and CDR2 ANQGSEA. The V end was cut by 4 bases, the J end by 5 bases, with 17 bases between. This CDR3 has 14 amino acids. CDR3 nucleotides: TGCAGCGTTGGCGGCAGCGCCATTGGGGAGACCCAGTACTTC. Residues: CSVGGSAIGETQYF.

This clonotype has only a few counts. Being one base from a much bigger clone, this may be a read error. V and J are TRBV6-1 and TRBJ2-2, with 10 bases aligning to TRBD1. The V segment lost 8 bases and the J segment 5 bases; nucleotides outside the gene matches: 8. The CDR3 loop spans 15 amino acids. CDR1 is MNHNS and CDR2 is SASEGT in the germline V gene. The CDR3 sequence is CASGAGTGVTGELFF. In nucleotides, the CDR3 is TGTGCCAGCGGCGCCGGGACAGGGGTTACCGGGGAGCTGTTTTTT.

The table lists this clonotype with many counts. This sequence joins TRBV7-9 and TRBJ1-2; 7 positions match TRBD1. Germline assignment: CDR1 SEHNR and CDR2 FQNEAQ (reference sequence). After removal of 5 bases from V and 6 bases from J, the junction contained 15 bases not matched to a gene. CDR3 length: 16 amino acids. The CDR3 loop is CASSQSGQEQGNGYTF. Written as DNA, the CDR3 is TGTGCCAGCAGCCAGTCCGGACAGGAGCAGGGGAATGGCTACACCTTC.

This clonotype turned up a few times. J is TRBJ1-2 and V is TRBV11-2; D gene ambiguous. CDR3 length: 12 residues. Germline V gene lookup returns CDR1 SGHAT and CDR2 FQNNGV. The V end was cut by 8 bases, the J end by 4 bases, with 11 bases between. The CDR3 is CASHLLGYGYTF. The CDR3 DNA is TGTGCCAGCCATTTGTTGGGCTATGGCTACACCTTC.

This clonotype turned up a few times. V and J are TRBV4-2 and TRBJ2-6, with D unclear. The V gene lost 4 bases and the J gene lost 2 bases, with 12 bases spanning the gap. The germline V gene encodes CDR1 LGHNA and CDR2 YNFKEQ. This CDR3 is 16 amino acids long. The CDR3: CASSLGSSAGANVLTF. The CDR3 DNA reads TGTGCCAGCAGCCTAGGCTCCAGTGCTGGGGCCAACGTCCTGACTTTC.

This clonotype has at least ten counts. The CDR3 DNA is TGTGCCAGCAGTTTTAGACGGGGGCAGTACTTC. Its translation is CASSFRRGQYF. This chain uses TRBV12-3 or TRBV12-4 with TRBJ2-7; tentatively, D is TRBD2 (5 bases). The V end was cut by 3 bases, the J end by 9 bases, with 9 bases between. CDR3 size: 11 residues.

The chain combines TRBV7-9 with TRBJ1-6; 11 bases map to TRBD1. Looked up from germline, CDR1 is SEHNR and CDR2 is FQNEAQ (reference sequence). CDR3 length: 15 residues. V lost 5 bases and J lost 10; bases outside the gene matches: 7. This CDR3 reads CASSRLWDRGSPLHF. The CDR3 DNA sequence: TGTGCCAGCAGCCGTTTATGGGACAGGGGGTCACCCCTCCACTTT.

To note about this clonotype: No conserved phenylalanine or tryptophan ends this CDR3, so it is likely a read error. V and J are TRBV5-1 and TRBJ2-7, with D uncertain. CDR1 SGHRS and CDR2 YFSETQ come from the germline V gene. The CDR3 loop spans 12 amino acids. V was cut by 1 base and J by 3 bases, with 5 bases left in between. CDR3 sequence reads: CASSLTGYEQYL. In DNA form, the CDR3 reads TGCGCCAGCAGCTTGACCGGCTACGAGCAGTACCTC.

This clonotype was found a few times. V gene TRBV10-1 combines with J gene TRBJ2-5; D unresolved. V was clipped by 8 bases and J by 5 bases, with 18 bases between them. CDR1 is WNHNN, CDR2 SYGVQD, per germline (reference sequence). This CDR3 comprises 14 residues. The CDR3 nucleotides are TGCGCCAGCGGCTCGGAAAGTGGGATGGAGACCCAGTACTTC. It translates to CASGSESGMETQYF.

This chain uses TRBV20-1 with TRBJ1-2; no clear D gene. Germline loops: CDR1 DFQATT, CDR2 SNEGSKA (reference sequence). The CDR3 has 12 amino acids. With 4 bases removed from V and 2 bases from J, the gap between germline ends came to 8 bases. The CDR3 here is CSATAGNYGYTF. CDR3 DNA: TGCAGTGCTACCGCTGGGAACTATGGCTACACCTTC.

The V gene is TRBV20-1, the J gene TRBJ2-3; TRBD2 is a possible D gene (5 bases). Trimming left V 8 bases short and J 4 bases short, with 16 bases between. Germline V gene data show CDR1 as DFQATT and CDR2 as SNEGSKA (reference sequence). This CDR3 is built from 13 residues. In DNA form, the CDR3 reads TGCAGTCTTAAGCCGGGGAGCCCAGATACGCAGTATTTT. Translated, it gives CSLKPGSPDTQYF.

The sample holds many counts of this clonotype. Germline is not matched at one junction end, which may reflect a read error. CDR3 amino acids: CASSPTSGGHPDF. Written as DNA, the CDR3 is TGTGCCAGCAGTCCAACATCAGGAGGTCACCCGGACTTC. This chain connects TRBV2 to TRBJ2-7, with D maybe TRBD2 (5 bases). Germline V lookup: CDR1 SNHLY, CDR2 FYNNEI. This CDR3 has 13 residues.

This clonotype was detected ten times or more. The rearrangement uses TRBV12-5 and TRBJ2-1; D gene uncertain. The CDR3 spans 15 residues. Between the trimmed V and J ends, which lost 2 bases and 0 bases, there was a span of 8 bases. CDR1 and CDR2 (germline): LGHNT, FRNRAP. DNA of the CDR3: TGTGCTAGTGGTTTGCGTCGGATCTCCTACAATGAGCAGTTCTTC. It yields the protein CASGLRRISYNEQFF.

This clonotype appeared many times. CDR3: CASSLAEGGEQYF. CDR3 DNA sequence: TGCGCCAGCAGCTTGGCCGAGGGAGGCGAGCAGTACTTC. This chain joins TRBV5-1 and TRBJ2-7; D possibly corresponds to TRBD2 (6 bases). CDR3 length: 13 amino acids. Germline V gene data show CDR1 as SGHRS and CDR2 as YFSETQ. V was cut by 0 bases and J by 6 bases, with 10 bases left in between.

The V and J genes are TRBV12-3 or TRBV12-4 and TRBJ2-4; D is possibly TRBD2 (6 bases). This CDR3 contains 14 residues. Trimming pared 3 bases from V and 2 bases from J, leaving 8 bases between. The CDR3: CASSFGGSKNIQYF. For the CDR3, the DNA is TGTGCCAGCAGTTTTGGGGGGTCCAAAAACATTCAGTACTTC.

This clonotype was detected a few times. The CDR3 protein is CATAKESGGSNEQFF. CDR3 bases: TGTGCCACCGCAAAAGAGAGCGGGGGTTCCAATGAGCAGTTCTTC. V and J are TRBV6-4 and TRBJ2-1; 8 bases map to TRBD2. In germline, CDR1 is MRHNA, CDR2 SNTAGT. This CDR3 spans 15 amino acids. V shed 10 bases and J 6 bases; nucleotides not matched to a gene: 14.

This sequence joins TRBV20-1 and TRBJ2-3, with 8 bases lining up with TRBD2. This CDR3 region has 15 residues. Per the germline V gene, CDR1 is DFQATT and CDR2 is SNEGSKA (reference sequence). The V segment lost 0 bases and the J segment 3 bases; nucleotides outside the gene matches: 5. The CDR3 DNA is TGCAGTGCTAGAGACGGGAGGGCCCGAACAGATACGCAGTATTTT. Amino acid sequence: CSARDGRARTDTQYF.

This chain uses TRBV10-2 with TRBJ1-1; D is perhaps TRBD1 (5 bases). V was cut by 3 bases and J by 6 bases, with 11 bases left in between. The germline V gene encodes CDR1 WSHSY and CDR2 SAAADI. The CDR3 runs 13 residues. CDR3 sequence reads: CASSDRGSAEAFF. CDR3 coding DNA: TGCGCCAGCAGTGATAGGGGATCGGCTGAAGCTTTCTTT.